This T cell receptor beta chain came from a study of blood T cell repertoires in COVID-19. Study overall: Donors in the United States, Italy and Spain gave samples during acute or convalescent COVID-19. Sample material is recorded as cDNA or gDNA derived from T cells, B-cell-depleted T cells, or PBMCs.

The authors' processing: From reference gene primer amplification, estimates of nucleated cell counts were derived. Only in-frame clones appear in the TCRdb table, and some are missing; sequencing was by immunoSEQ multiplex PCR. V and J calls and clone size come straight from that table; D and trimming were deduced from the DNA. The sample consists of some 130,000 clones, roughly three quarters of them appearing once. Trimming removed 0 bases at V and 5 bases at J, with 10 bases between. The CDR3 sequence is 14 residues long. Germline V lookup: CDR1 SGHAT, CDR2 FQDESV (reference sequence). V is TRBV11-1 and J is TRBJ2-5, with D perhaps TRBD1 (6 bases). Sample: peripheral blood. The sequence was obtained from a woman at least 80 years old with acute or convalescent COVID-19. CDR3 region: CASSLARGWETQYF. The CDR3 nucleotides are TGTGCCAGCAGCTTAGCCAGGGGCTGGGAGACCCAGTACTTC.